This TCR beta chain was retrieved from a study of shared clonotypes between healthy human individuals. The CDR3 contains 13 residues. The germline gives CDR1 SGHTA, CDR2 FQGNSA. V lost 6 bases to trimming and J lost 3 bases, with 12 bases between them. The protocol was immunoSEQ multiplex PCR, while the TCRdb copy is restricted to in-frame clones and leaves out a portion. The sample has some 1,600,000 clones, 95% to 99% seen once; the top ten hold 0.45%. V is TRBV7-2 and J is TRBJ2-7; D is unresolved. Sequences were obtained from naive CD4+ T cells sorted from blood. Subset of the sample: CD45RA+ positively selected. The clonotype comes from a man aged 25-40 years in good health. DNA for the CDR3: TGTGCCAGCAGGGGGTTTGGAGTCTACGAGCAGTACTTC. This sequence encodes CASRGFGVYEQYF.